These 16 T cell receptor beta chains originate from one sample sequenced in a study of post-analysis software for immune sequencing data. Study-level findings and limits: In patients, four to six TRBV segments were more frequent than in controls, with TRBV5-6, TRBV5-1 and TRBV20-1 among them.

Built from TCR beta cDNA, the libraries had unique molecular identifiers in them. TCRdb fed the PCR reads into MiXCR, producing one record per CDR3 protein. The sample lists about 770,000 distinct CDR3 sequences; about 45% were seen once. These receptors lack a known antigen. Sequencing was carried out using blood. These receptors originate from a girl aged 5-17 years with multiple sclerosis.

In this sample, this clonotype turned up many times. The rearrangement links TRBV12-3 or TRBV12-4 to TRBJ1-1, with D uncertain. The V gene lost 1 base and the J gene lost 8 bases, with 5 bases spanning the gap. There are 11 residues in the CDR3. CDR3 region: CASSLVGEAFF. The CDR3 DNA is TGTGCCAGCAGTTTAGTGGGGGAAGCTTTCTTT.

The chain is built from TRBV29-1 and TRBJ2-1; perhaps TRBD2 as D (5 bases). Germline V lookup: CDR1 SQVTM, CDR2 ANQGSEA. CDR3 size: 16 residues. Trimming pared 0 bases from V and 4 bases from J, leaving 16 bases between. The CDR3 here is CSVEDDRETSYNEQFF. DNA for the CDR3: TGCAGCGTTGAAGATGATAGGGAGACTTCTTACAATGAGCAGTTCTTC.

About this clonotype: One junction end does not reproduce the germline sequence, and a read error may be involved. The chain couples TRBV29-1 to TRBJ2-5; TRBD1 agrees at 7 bases. Germline CDR1 SQVTM, CDR2 ANQGSEA. The CDR3 runs to 15 residues. The chain's CDR3 is CSVEGFRGSQETQYF. For the CDR3, the DNA is TGCAGCGTGGAAGGTTTCAGGGGGTCCCAAGAGACCCAGTACTTC.

This clonotype has just a few counts. V and J are TRBV20-1 and TRBJ2-7; 7 bases are a match to TRBD1. CDR3 length: 15 residues. CDR1 and CDR2 from the germline V gene are DFQATT and SNEGSKA (reference sequence). The ends lost 1 base at V and 3 bases at J; junction bases unmatched: 9. The chain's CDR3 is CSARGPGTAIYEQYF. The CDR3 coding sequence is TGCAGTGCTAGAGGCCCCGGGACAGCCATCTACGAGCAGTACTTC.

The CDR3 DNA sequence: TGCAGCGACATAGCGGGAGGGGGTATTGAGCAGTTCTTC. This translates into CSDIAGGGIEQFF. The chain employs TRBV29-1 and TRBJ2-1; 11 bases map to TRBD2. The CDR3 spans 13 residues. The trim removed 7 bases at V and 9 bases at J, leaving 8 bases unmatched. Germline CDR1 and CDR2: SQVTM and ANQGSEA.

This sequence joins TRBV29-1 and TRBJ1-1, with D hard to call. There are 13 residues in the CDR3. Per germline, CDR1 SQVTM and CDR2 ANQGSEA. Trimming removed 7 bases from V and 1 base from J, with 13 bases in between. Here the CDR3 reads CSALGMGNTEAFF. The CDR3 DNA reads TGCAGCGCCCTCGGTATGGGGAACACTGAAGCTTTCTTT.

The gene calls are TRBV5-1 and TRBJ2-5; 8 bases align to TRBD1. Germline assignment: CDR1 SGHRS and CDR2 YFSETQ. The CDR3 extends over 14 amino acids. The junction had 3 bases not matched to a gene; V was cut back by 2 bases and J by 3 bases. The CDR3 nucleotides read TGCGCCAGCAGCTTTAAGACAGGGGAAGAGACCCAGTACTTC. Protein product: CASSFKTGEETQYF.

This clonotype was seen a few times. This chain links TRBV29-1 with TRBJ2-3; D gene ambiguous. V was clipped by 4 bases and J by 0 bases, with 8 bases between them. The CDR3 is 13 residues long. Germline V gene data show CDR1 as SQVTM and CDR2 as ANQGSEA. In DNA, the CDR3 is TGCAGCGTTGGTTCGGCTAGCACAGATACGCAGTATTTT. Encoded protein: CSVGSASTDTQYF.

The rearrangement joins TRBV10-3 to TRBJ2-5; the match to TRBD1 covers 7 bases. The CDR3 length is 14 residues. V lost 2 bases and J lost 4; bases outside the gene matches: 4. Germline CDR1 and CDR2: ENHRY and SYGVKD. CDR3 region: CAISERNRGETQYF. The CDR3, as DNA: TGTGCCATCAGTGAGCGTAACAGGGGAGAGACCCAGTACTTC.

This clonotype was detected a few times. The chain carries TRBV27 and TRBJ2-3; 9 bases fit TRBD2. The V gene's germline CDR1 is MNHEY and CDR2 SMNVEV (reference sequence). The CDR3 is 17 amino acids. The V gene end was trimmed by 2 bases and the J gene end by 3 bases; junction bases not matched to a gene: 9. Here the CDR3 DNA reads TGTGCCAGCAGTTTACGGTCTAGCGGGACTAGTACAGATACGCAGTATTTT. It translates to CASSLRSSGTSTDTQYF.

This chain connects TRBV20-1 to TRBJ2-1; D is tentatively TRBD1 or TRBD2 (6 bases each). The CDR3 has 12 amino acids. The V end was cut by 3 bases, the J end by 7 bases, with 10 bases between. CDR1 is DFQATT and CDR2 is SNEGSKA in the germline V gene (reference sequence). The CDR3 loop reads CSARWRGNEQFF. In DNA form, the CDR3 reads TGCAGTGCTAGGTGGAGGGGGAATGAGCAGTTCTTC.

V is TRBV7-2 and J is TRBJ2-7; 8 bases fit TRBD2. Germline assignment: CDR1 SGHTA and CDR2 FQGNSA. The trim removed 6 bases at V and 0 bases at J, leaving 13 bases unmatched. CDR3 size: 17 residues. CDR3 residues: CASSKSGSGYSSYEQYF. The CDR3 bases are TGTGCCAGCAGTAAGAGCGGGAGTGGTTATAGCTCCTACGAGCAGTACTTC.

This clonotype was seen ten or more times. V usage is TRBV27 and J usage is TRBJ1-2; no reliable D call. The CDR3 totals 13 residues. Trimming cost V 3 bases and J 2 bases, with 7 bases left between them. Per the germline V gene, CDR1 is MNHEY and CDR2 is SMNVEV (reference sequence). The CDR3 reads CASSFRGNYGYTF. DNA of the CDR3: TGTGCCAGCAGTTTCCGGGGAAACTATGGCTACACCTTC.

The genes are TRBV29-1 and TRBJ1-2; tentative D call: TRBD1 (6 bases). Germline V gene lookup returns CDR1 SQVTM and CDR2 ANQGSEA. Trimming took 6 bases from V and 8 from J, leaving 19 bases between them. The CDR3 is made up of 13 amino acids. Here the CDR3 DNA reads TGCAGCGTCGCCGGGGGGACCAGGGGAGGCTACACCTTC. It codes for CSVAGGTRGGYTF.

This clonotype was observed a few times. The V gene is TRBV20-1, the J gene TRBJ2-1; no reliable D call. With 3 bases removed from V and 3 bases from J, the gap between germline ends came to 3 bases. The CDR3 covers 11 residues. In germline, CDR1 is DFQATT, CDR2 SNEGSKA (reference sequence). CDR3 sequence reads: CSARVYNEQFF. CDR3 DNA sequence: TGCAGTGCTAGGGTCTACAATGAGCAGTTCTTC.

The rearrangement uses TRBV20-1 and TRBJ2-1, with 14 bases identical to TRBD2. CDR1 is DFQATT, CDR2 SNEGSKA, per germline (reference sequence). V lost 4 bases, J lost 6 bases, and 5 bases stayed unmatched. This CDR3 is 15 amino acids long. The chain's CDR3 is CSAKGLAGAGNEQFF. CDR3 coding DNA: TGCAGTGCTAAGGGACTAGCGGGAGCGGGCAATGAGCAGTTCTTC.